Shown below are 30 T cell receptor beta chains from a single sample sequenced in a study of T cell clones after liver transplantation. Using immunoSEQ multiplex PCR, the repertoire was profiled, and TCRdb retains in-frame clones only, with some absent. The data contain about 7,900 clones, 75% to 85% of them singletons. This specimen consisted of CD8+ T cells from blood, obtained before liver transplant. Receptors were obtained from a human donor who received a liver transplant.

The genes are TRBV30 and TRBJ1-1, with no clear D. Germline CDR1 GTSNPN, CDR2 SVGIG (reference sequence). The CDR3 loop spans 12 amino acids. Trimming cost V 3 bases and J 1 base, with 6 bases left between them. The CDR3 DNA reads TGTGCCTGGAGCATACAGAACACTGAAGCTTTCTTT. Its protein is CAWSIQNTEAFF.

In its sample, this clone was seen once. The chain joins TRBV27 to TRBJ2-5, with D uncertain. The J call is uncertain, as TRBJ2-7 better fits the DNA end. The V gene's germline CDR1 is MNHEY and CDR2 SMNVEV (reference sequence). The CDR3 sequence is 14 residues long. CDR3 region: CASSLRSLSYEQYF. CDR3 nucleotides: TGTGCCAGCAGTCTGCGGTCCCTTTCCTACGAGCAGTACTTC.

The chain employs TRBV5-8 and TRBJ2-3; 12 bases line up with TRBD2. The V segment lost 0 bases and the J segment 0 bases; nucleotides outside the gene matches: 5. Germline V lookup: CDR1 SGHTS, CDR2 YDEGEE. The CDR3 runs to 18 residues. In DNA, the CDR3 is TGTGCCAGCAGCTTGGGCCTAGCGGGGGGGATCAGCACAGATACGCAGTATTTT. It encodes CASSLGLAGGISTDTQYF. Filled out from reference TRBV5-8 and TRBJ2-3, the complete variable domain reads EAGVTQSPTHLIKTRGQQATLRCSPISGHTSVYWYQQALGLGLQFLLWYDEGEERNRGNFPPRFSGRQFPNYSSELNVNALELEDSALYLCASSLGLAGGISTDTQYFGPGTRLTVL.

The DNA for the CDR3 is TGCGCCAGCAGCCACTACCGGGACAGGGAAACTGAAGCTTTCTTT. Translated, it gives CASSHYRDRETEAFF. The gene calls are TRBV5-1 and TRBJ1-1; 9 bases fit TRBD1. The CDR3 extends over 15 amino acids. Germline V gene sequence: CDR1 SGHRS, CDR2 YFSETQ. Trimming at V came to 4 bases and at J to 5 bases, leaving 9 bases not matched to a gene.

The gene calls are TRBV4-2 and TRBJ2-7; 8 bases line up with TRBD2. Germline trimming cut 0 bases from V and 3 bases from J; bases unmatched to any gene: 4. Germline CDR1 reads LGHNA; CDR2 reads YNFKEQ. This CDR3 spans 15 amino acids. The CDR3 reads CASSQESSGVYEQYF. The CDR3 DNA follows: TGTGCCAGCAGCCAAGAGAGTAGCGGGGTCTACGAGCAGTACTTC.

In its sample, this clone was seen a few times. V is TRBV7-3 and J is TRBJ2-7, with 9 bases lining up with TRBD2. Trimming cost V 0 bases and J 0 bases; bases outside gene matches: 12. From germline, CDR1 is SGHTA and CDR2 FQGTGA. There are 19 residues in the CDR3. Here the CDR3 DNA reads TGTGCCAGCAGCTTAACGGGAATTGGAGCGGGGGGTCCCTCCTACGAGCAGTACTTC. This codes for CASSLTGIGAGGPSYEQYF.

This clone was picked up one time. V usage is TRBV7-3 and J usage is TRBJ2-1, with TRBD2 matching 9 bases. V shed 5 bases and J 8 bases; nucleotides not matched to a gene: 10. The CDR3 has 15 residues. Germline V lookup: CDR1 SGHTA, CDR2 FQGTGA. DNA of the CDR3: TGTGCCAGCAGCCTTGCGGGGGGGCCCGTAGATGAGCAGTTCTTC. Protein: CASSLAGGPVDEQFF.

This clone was detected only a few times. The chain uses TRBV27 and TRBJ2-7; D is perhaps TRBD2 (5 bases). CDR1 MNHEY and CDR2 SMNVEV come from the germline V gene (reference sequence). The ends were cut back, 2 bases at V and 5 bases at J, with 13 bases in the middle. This CDR3 has 14 residues. CDR3 sequence (DNA): TGTGCCAGCAGTTTAAGTCCGGGGATGAACGAGCAGTACTTC. Its translation: CASSLSPGMNEQYF.

In the case of this clone: One end of the junction does not line up with germline, which may come from a read error. The chain employs TRBV9 and TRBJ2-7; the D gene is possibly TRBD1 (6 bases). Germline assignment: CDR1 SGDLS and CDR2 YYNGEE. CDR3 size: 14 residues. The CDR3 DNA reads TGTGCCAGCAGCGTAGGACAGGCCTCCCACGAGCAGTACTTC. Translated, it gives CASSVGQASHEQYF.

The chain is built from TRBV11-2 and TRBJ2-7; TRBD2 agrees at 14 bases. The CDR3 spans 15 residues. Germline trimming cut 3 bases from V and 7 bases from J; bases unmatched to any gene: 5. Looked up from germline, CDR1 is SGHAT and CDR2 is FQNNGV. The CDR3 reads CASSFGTSGGGEQYF. The CDR3 region has the DNA TGTGCCAGCAGCTTTGGGACTAGCGGGGGTGGTGAGCAGTACTTC.

CDR3 protein: CASSRRDRATDTQYF. CDR3 in DNA: TGTGCCAGCTCTCGCCGGGACAGGGCTACAGATACGCAGTATTTT. The chain joins TRBV18 to TRBJ2-3; 9 bases are a match to TRBD1. Germline lookup yields CDR1 KGHSH and CDR2 LQKENI. This CDR3 region has 15 residues. J lost 3 bases, V lost 6 bases, and 7 bases had no gene match.

The V call is TRBV5-6, the J call TRBJ1-1; D might be TRBD1 (6 bases). CDR3 length: 13 amino acids. V gave up 6 bases and J gave up 7 bases, with 16 bases separating them. The germline CDR1 and CDR2 sequences are SGHDT and YYEEEE. For the CDR3, the DNA is TGTGCCAGCAACGGGGGGGCAGGAATTGAAGCTTTCTTT. Translation gives CASNGGAGIEAFF.

This chain uses TRBV7-8 with TRBJ2-1, with TRBD2 matching 7 bases. This CDR3 spans 13 amino acids. Germline CDR1 is SGHVS and CDR2 is FQNEAQ. After removal of 3 bases from V and 7 bases from J, the junction contained 3 bases not matched to a gene. CDR3 sequence reads: CASSFFGGNEQFF. The CDR3 DNA is TGTGCCAGCAGCTTCTTCGGGGGGAATGAGCAGTTCTTC.

This chain links TRBV19 with TRBJ2-7, with 9 positions matching TRBD1. This CDR3 has 15 residues. In germline, CDR1 is LNHDA, CDR2 SQIVND (reference sequence). V dropped 5 bases and J dropped 3; count of bases not matched to a gene: 8. The CDR3 here is CASSDPGQGFYEQYF. CDR3 sequence (DNA): TGTGCCAGTAGTGACCCGGGACAGGGTTTCTACGAGCAGTACTTC.

The J gene is TRBJ1-4, the V gene TRBV9; 7 positions match TRBD1. V gave up 4 bases and J gave up 5 bases; unmatched junction bases: 5. Per germline, CDR1 SGDLS and CDR2 YYNGEE. This CDR3 has 14 residues. For the CDR3, the DNA is TGTGCCAGCAGCAGGGGGCAGGGAAATGAAAAACTGTTTTTT. Residues: CASSRGQGNEKLFF.

This clone was found a few times. The rearrangement uses TRBV9 and TRBJ1-4; a possible D gene is TRBD1 (5 bases). CDR1 is SGDLS, CDR2 YYNGEE, per germline. V shed 3 bases and J shed 10 bases, with 16 bases lying between them. This CDR3 spans 14 amino acids. The CDR3 DNA reads TGTGCCAGCAGCGGGGGGAGGAGGGCTGGAAAACTGTTTTTT. Encoded protein: CASSGGRRAGKLFF.

The rearrangement joins TRBV7-2 to TRBJ2-3, with TRBD2 matching over 7 bases. This CDR3 is 15 amino acids long. Germline V lookup: CDR1 SGHTA, CDR2 FQGNSA. Trimming cost V 2 bases and J 2 bases; bases outside gene matches: 4. The CDR3 loop reads CASSLLAASTDTQYF. The CDR3 coding sequence is TGTGCCAGCAGCTTACTAGCGGCGTCCACAGATACGCAGTATTTT.

The rearrangement uses TRBV5-1 and TRBJ1-3, with D perhaps matching TRBD1 (5 bases). The CDR3 is 14 amino acids. Trimming shortened V by 6 bases and J by 4 bases, and 14 bases separated the two germline ends. Germline assignment: CDR1 SGHRS and CDR2 YFSETQ. CDR3 protein: CASNSGGIGNTIYF. The CDR3 bases are TGCGCCAGCAATTCGGGGGGGATCGGAAACACCATATATTTT.

This clone was recorded a few times. The chain joins TRBV27 to TRBJ1-6, with 7 bases identical to TRBD1. Germline CDR1 reads MNHEY; CDR2 reads SMNVEV (reference sequence). CDR3 size: 14 residues. Trimming took 5 bases from V and 6 from J; bases not matched to a gene: 4. CDR3 protein: CASSPGTVNSPLHF. In DNA, the CDR3 is TGTGCCAGCAGTCCCGGGACAGTTAATTCACCCCTCCACTTT.

The chain employs TRBV27 and TRBJ2-7; 10 nucleotides agree with TRBD1. Germline V gives CDR1 MNHEY, CDR2 SMNVEV (reference sequence). The CDR3 length is 14 residues. The trim removed 5 bases at V and 6 bases at J, leaving 7 bases unmatched. The CDR3 spells CASSPDRGLSEQYF. The CDR3 nucleotides read TGTGCCAGCAGTCCAGACAGGGGGCTGAGCGAGCAGTACTTC.

The chain uses TRBV27 and TRBJ1-1; 9 bases match TRBD1. Germline loops: CDR1 MNHEY, CDR2 SMNVEV (reference sequence). The CDR3 is made up of 14 amino acids. The V gene end was trimmed by 3 bases and the J gene end by 5 bases; junction bases not matched to a gene: 4. The CDR3 DNA reads as TGTGCCAGCAGTTTGGGGACAGGGTTTACTGAAGCTTTCTTT. It encodes CASSLGTGFTEAFF.

This clone came up a few times. V is TRBV9 and J is TRBJ1-3; 7 bases line up with TRBD1. CDR1 is SGDLS and CDR2 is YYNGEE in the germline V gene. Trimming at V came to 3 bases and at J to 1 base, leaving 4 bases not matched to a gene. There are 15 residues in the CDR3. For the CDR3, the DNA is TGTGCCAGCAGCGGAACAGGGGCATCTGGAAACACCATATATTTT. Protein: CASSGTGASGNTIYF.

This clone was seen only a few times. The J gene is TRBJ2-3, the V gene TRBV9, with D tentatively TRBD1 (6 bases). The germline V gene encodes CDR1 SGDLS and CDR2 YYNGEE. Trimming pared 4 bases from V and 0 bases from J, leaving 15 bases between. The CDR3 consists of 16 residues. CDR3 coding DNA: TGTGCCAGCAGCCCCCAGGGGTTCCCTAGCACAGATACGCAGTATTTT. As protein: CASSPQGFPSTDTQYF.

V gene TRBV4-1 combines with J gene TRBJ2-3, with TRBD2 matching over 8 bases. This CDR3 has 16 amino acids. The germline V gene encodes CDR1 MGHRA and CDR2 YSYEKL. The V and J ends lost 6 bases and 0 bases, in that order; junction bases with no gene match: 8. The CDR3 region has the DNA TGCGCCAGCAGTGACGTAGCGGGGTTTAGCACAGATACGCAGTATTTT. Translated: CASSDVAGFSTDTQYF.

This sequence joins TRBV19 and TRBJ1-2; 10 nucleotides align to TRBD1. The CDR3 is 13 residues long. V gave up 6 bases and J gave up 6 bases; unmatched junction bases: 4. Germline CDR1 reads LNHDA; CDR2 reads SQIVND (reference sequence). The CDR3 DNA is TGTGCCAGTAGACGACAGGGGGCGAATGGCTACACCTTC. It codes for CASRRQGANGYTF. The full variable domain, rest sourced from reference TRBV19 and TRBJ1-2, is DGGITQSPKYLFRKEGQNVTLSCEQNLNHDAMYWYRQDPGQGLRLIYYSQIVNDFQKGDIAEGYSVSREKKESFPLTVTSAQKNPTAFYLCASRRQGANGYTFGSGTRLTVV.

The rearrangement uses TRBV4-1 and TRBJ1-5, with 9 bases identical to TRBD1. J gave up 5 bases and V 3 bases, and 5 bases lay outside the gene matches. The CDR3 runs to 15 residues. In germline, CDR1 is MGHRA, CDR2 YSYEKL. DNA of the CDR3: TGCGCCAGCAGCCAGGTGGGACAGGGTCATCAGCCCCAGCATTTT. This encodes CASSQVGQGHQPQHF.

The chain has TRBV9 and TRBJ2-2, with 9 bases identical to TRBD2. J gave up 4 bases and V 4 bases, and 8 bases lay outside the gene matches. Germline V CDR1 and CDR2: SGDLS, YYNGEE. The CDR3 has 16 amino acids. CDR3 in DNA: TGTGCCAGCAGCCTTCAGGGACTAGCCGGCACCGGGGAGCTGTTTTTT. This codes for CASSLQGLAGTGELFF.

V and J are TRBV14 and TRBJ2-7; D gene uncertain. Germline V gene sequence: CDR1 SGHDN, CDR2 FVKESK. The CDR3 runs to 12 residues. Trimming cost V 4 bases and J 4 bases, with 8 bases left between them. Written as DNA, the CDR3 is TGTGCCAGCAGCCTAGTCGGGTACGAGCAGTACTTC. Translating it yields CASSLVGYEQYF. The full variable domain, completed using reference TRBV14 and TRBJ2-7, is EAGVTQFPSHSVIEKGQTVTLRCDPISGHDNLYWYRRVMGKEIKFLLHFVKESKQDESGMPNNRFLAERTGGTYSTLKVQPAELEDSGVYFCASSLVGYEQYFGPGTRLTVT.

The rearrangement links TRBV27 to TRBJ2-2; 8 bases map to TRBD2. V shed 3 bases, J shed 4 bases, and the junction held 4 bases outside the gene matches. Germline CDR1 reads MNHEY; CDR2 reads SMNVEV (reference sequence). The CDR3 spans 15 residues. CDR3 amino acids: CASSFSGDGTGELFF. In DNA, the CDR3 is TGTGCCAGCAGTTTTAGCGGGGATGGCACCGGGGAGCTGTTTTTT.

This clone has a single count. The chain recombines TRBV10-3 with TRBJ1-1; D is ambiguous. The CDR3 is 12 residues long. V shed 0 bases and J shed 8 bases, with 7 bases lying between them. Germline V gene sequence: CDR1 ENHRY, CDR2 SYGVKD. CDR3 nucleotides: TGTGCCATCAGTGAGTCGAACAGCGAAGCTTTCTTT. Translating gives CAISESNSEAFF.